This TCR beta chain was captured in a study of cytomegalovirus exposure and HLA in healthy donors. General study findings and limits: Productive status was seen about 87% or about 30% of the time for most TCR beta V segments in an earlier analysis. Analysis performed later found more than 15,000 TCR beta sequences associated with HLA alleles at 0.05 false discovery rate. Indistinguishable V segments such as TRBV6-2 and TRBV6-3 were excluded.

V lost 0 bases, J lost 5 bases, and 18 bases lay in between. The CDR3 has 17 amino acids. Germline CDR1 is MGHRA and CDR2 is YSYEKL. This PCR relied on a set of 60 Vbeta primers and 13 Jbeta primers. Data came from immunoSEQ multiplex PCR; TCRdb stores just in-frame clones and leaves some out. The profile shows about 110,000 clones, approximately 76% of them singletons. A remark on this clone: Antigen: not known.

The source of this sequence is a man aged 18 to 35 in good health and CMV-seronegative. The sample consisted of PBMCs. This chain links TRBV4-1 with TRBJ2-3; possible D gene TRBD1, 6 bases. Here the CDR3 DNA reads TGCGCCAGCAGCCAAGAGAGAGGGAACAGGGTAATAGATACGCAGTATTTT. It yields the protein CASSQERGNRVIDTQYF.